This T cell receptor (beta chain) derives from a study of cytomegalovirus exposure and HLA in healthy donors. The germline V gene has CDR1 MDHEN and CDR2 SYDVKM. V lost 6 bases and J 4 bases, leaving 10 bases between the germline ends. The CDR3 covers 13 residues. A remark on this clone: Its antigen is unidentified.

Study conclusions and caveats: Further analysis was carried out later, and it showed several of the most significant clusters appearing linked to common viral pathogens. Equally common other TCR beta chains were less clonally expanded than HLA-associated ones, a later analysis found. In vitro data verified a few CMV-associated chains as specific for CMV antigens.

In the PCR, 60 Vbeta and 13 Jbeta primers were used. Methods used by the authors: An analysis that came later counted 80 million or so unique TCR beta chains, 10 million to 12 million shared. Sequencing used immunoSEQ multiplex PCR; TCRdb keeps in-frame clones, though not all of them. V and J calls plus clone size are reproduced from that table; the DNA served to infer D and trimming. The data contain 100,000 to 150,000 clones, about 74% of them singletons. The sequenced sample was PBMCs. The chain couples TRBV28 to TRBJ1-3; weak D call: TRBD1 (5 bases). The TCR was taken from a male donor in good health and CMV-seronegative. DNA of the CDR3: TGTGCCAGCAGCCCTGGGGGGGGAAACACCATATATTTT. This encodes CASSPGGGNTIYF. The full variable domain, in which reference TRBV28 and TRBJ1-3 provide the parts outside the CDR3, is DVKVTQSSRYLVKRTGEKVFLECVQDMDHENMFWYRQDPGLGLRLIYFSYDVKMKEKGDIPEGYSVSREKKERFSLILESASTNQTSMYLCASSPGGGNTIYFGEGSWLTVV.